The next 20 T cell receptor beta chains were all read from a single sample in a study of OX40 agonist ivuxolimab in advanced cancers. Profiling relied on immunoSEQ multiplex PCR, and the TCRdb table lists in-frame clones only, not all of them. This sample has tens of thousands of clones, with about 93% found just once. The sample was CD4+ or CD8+ T cells sorted from blood, taken in a trial of the OX40 agonist ivuxolimab. Every receptor here comes from an adult with an advanced solid tumor such as melanoma, head and neck, liver or kidney cancer.

This sequence joins TRBV19 and TRBJ1-3; D is unresolved. The V end lost 9 bases, the J end lost 1 base, and 13 bases lay between the germline ends. Germline assignment: CDR1 LNHDA and CDR2 SQIVND (reference sequence). The CDR3 runs to 14 residues. The DNA for the CDR3 is TGTGCCAGCTGGACGACTGATTCTGGAAACACCATATATTTT. This encodes CASWTTDSGNTIYF.

This clone was observed a handful of times. The V call is TRBV7-8, the J call TRBJ2-4; no firm D call. Trimming cost V 0 bases and J 1 base, with 4 bases left between them. The CDR3 runs to 14 residues. CDR1 and CDR2 (germline): SGHVS, FQNEAQ. This CDR3 reads CASSLAGAKNIQYF. In nucleotides, the CDR3 is TGTGCCAGCAGCTTAGCGGGGGCCAAAAACATTCAGTACTTC.

This chain joins TRBV10-2 and TRBJ2-6; possible D gene TRBD1, 5 bases. The CDR3 length is 17 residues. Between the trimmed V and J ends, which lost 1 base and 0 bases, there was a span of 10 bases. The germline CDR1 and CDR2 sequences are WSHSY and SAAADI. Here the CDR3 DNA reads TGCGCCAGCAGTGAGTGGTCAGGGAACTCTGGGGCCAACGTCCTGACTTTC. Translating it yields CASSEWSGNSGANVLTF.

The V and J genes are TRBV7-2 and TRBJ1-3; a possible D gene is TRBD1 (5 bases). V was trimmed by 5 bases and J by 0 bases, leaving 17 bases between them. Germline V gene data show CDR1 as SGHTA and CDR2 as FQGNSA. The length of the CDR3 is 17 residues. The CDR3, as DNA: TGTGCCAGCAGCCCACAGGCAGGATCAAACTCTGGAAACACCATATATTTT. Translation gives CASSPQAGSNSGNTIYF.

This rearrangement joins TRBV4-3 to TRBJ2-1; D gene unclear. CDR3 length: 15 residues. In germline, CDR1 is LGHNA, CDR2 YSLEER. The V end was cut by 4 bases, the J end by 6 bases, with 16 bases between. The CDR3 DNA follows: TGCGCCAGCAGCCCAATGACGGCGAGGTTCAATGAGCAGTTCTTC. Its protein product is CASSPMTARFNEQFF.

The V and J genes are TRBV7-3 and TRBJ2-3, with 10 bases that match TRBD1. The CDR3 is made up of 15 amino acids. Germline V gene lookup returns CDR1 SGHTA and CDR2 FQGTGA. J gave up 4 bases and V 5 bases, and 6 bases lay outside the gene matches. As DNA, the CDR3 is TGTGCCAGCAGCCGACAGGGGGCAATGGCAGATACGCAGTATTTT. It is translated as CASSRQGAMADTQYF.

The chain couples TRBV11-3 to TRBJ1-1; weak D call: TRBD1 (6 bases). V lost 5 bases and J 1 base, leaving 11 bases between the germline ends. The length of the CDR3 is 14 residues. In germline, CDR1 is SGHNT, CDR2 YENEEA. The CDR3 reads CASSAQTGNTEAFF. Here the CDR3 DNA reads TGTGCCAGCAGCGCGCAGACAGGGAACACTGAAGCTTTCTTT.

The gene calls are TRBV18 and TRBJ1-6; D might be TRBD1 (5 bases). Looked up from germline, CDR1 is KGHSH and CDR2 is LQKENI. The V and J ends lost 2 bases and 13 bases respectively, with 18 bases between them. This CDR3 has 15 amino acids. This chain's CDR3 is CASSPNQGFSSPLHF. CDR3 coding DNA: TGTGCCAGCTCACCAAACCAGGGATTTTCTTCCCCCCTCCACTTT.

This clone was seen a single time. The CDR3 region is CASKAGGPSTGELFF. CDR3 in DNA: TGTGCCAGCAAGGCGGGAGGGCCGAGCACCGGGGAGCTGTTTTTT. The chain has TRBV9 and TRBJ2-2; 9 positions match TRBD2. The V gene end was trimmed by 6 bases and the J gene end by 4 bases; junction bases not matched to a gene: 7. This CDR3 is built from 15 residues. Germline loops: CDR1 SGDLS, CDR2 YYNGEE.

The CDR3 sequence is CASSRTSAQETQYF. The DNA for the CDR3 is TGTGCCAGTAGTCGAACTAGCGCCCAAGAGACCCAGTACTTC. The rearrangement links TRBV19 to TRBJ2-5, with TRBD2 identical over 7 bases. The CDR3 runs 14 residues. J was trimmed by 1 base and V by 5 bases; bases with no gene match: 4. Germline CDR1 reads LNHDA; CDR2 reads SQIVND (reference sequence).

The J gene is TRBJ2-1, the V gene TRBV27, with 9 positions matching TRBD1. With 5 bases clipped from V and 10 bases from J, the junction kept 12 bases outside the gene matches. Germline loops: CDR1 MNHEY, CDR2 SMNVEV (reference sequence). The CDR3 covers 15 residues. CDR3 DNA: TGTGCCAGCAGTCCAACCGAGACAGGGGGTCGGGAGCAGTTCTTC. Protein product: CASSPTETGGREQFF.

This rearrangement joins TRBV11-3 to TRBJ1-1; 11 bases fit TRBD1. The CDR3 has 16 amino acids. V lost 1 base to trimming and J lost 5 bases; unmatched junction nucleotides: 6. The germline gives CDR1 SGHNT, CDR2 YENEEA. The CDR3 nucleotides read TGTGCCAGCAGCTTAGTCGGACAGGGGGCGAGGACTGAAGCTTTCTTT. It specifies CASSLVGQGARTEAFF.

In its sample, this clone was seen once. The rearrangement links TRBV4-1 to TRBJ2-2; TRBD2 agrees at 9 bases. V lost 3 bases to trimming and J lost 1 base; unmatched junction nucleotides: 3. This CDR3 region has 16 residues. From germline, CDR1 is MGHRA and CDR2 YSYEKL. The DNA for the CDR3 is TGCGCCAGCAGCCACCCGACTAGCGGGAACACCGGGGAGCTGTTTTTT. Translated, it gives CASSHPTSGNTGELFF.

The chain carries TRBV14 and TRBJ1-3; D uncertain. The CDR3 is 15 amino acids. The ends were cut back, 0 bases at V and 0 bases at J, with 6 bases in the middle. Germline-derived CDR1 and CDR2 are SGHDN and FVKESK. The CDR3 bases are TGTGCCAGCAGCCAAGAATACGTCTCTGGAAACACCATATATTTT. Translated, it gives CASSQEYVSGNTIYF.

The chain has TRBV9 and TRBJ2-1; D gene uncertain. V lost 0 bases and J 5 bases, leaving 12 bases between the germline ends. This CDR3 is built from 15 residues. Germline V gene data show CDR1 as SGDLS and CDR2 as YYNGEE. CDR3 in DNA: TGTGCCAGCAGCGTAGAACCCGGCATACACAATGAGCAGTTCTTC. Protein: CASSVEPGIHNEQFF.

The rearrangement uses TRBV7-8 and TRBJ2-7, with D unresolved. V dropped 5 bases and J dropped 3 bases, with 14 bases sitting between them. Germline-derived CDR1 and CDR2 are SGHVS and FQNEAQ. CDR3 length equals 14 residues. The CDR3 region has the DNA TGTGCCAGCAGCACCCATCGACAAAGCTACGAGCAGTACTTC. The encoded protein is CASSTHRQSYEQYF.

The rearrangement joins TRBV28 to TRBJ2-1, with D unclear. The CDR3 is made up of 11 amino acids. V shed 11 bases and J shed 2 bases, with 7 bases lying between them. CDR1 and CDR2 from the germline V gene are MDHEN and SYDVKM. CDR3 loop: CALATYNEQFF. The CDR3 DNA sequence: TGTGCCTTGGCTACCTACAATGAGCAGTTCTTC.

This chain connects TRBV2 to TRBJ1-2; tentative D call: TRBD1 (5 bases). From germline, CDR1 is SNHLY and CDR2 FYNNEI. The CDR3 is made up of 13 amino acids. V was trimmed by 8 bases and J by 3 bases, leaving 13 bases between them. As DNA, the CDR3 is TGTGCCAGCGGTGCGGAAGGGGACTATGGCTACACCTTC. It translates to CASGAEGDYGYTF.

This clone was counted a few times. The chain employs TRBV19 and TRBJ2-4; perhaps TRBD1 as D (5 bases). Trimming took 5 bases from V and 6 from J, leaving 8 bases between them. CDR1 and CDR2 from the germline V gene are LNHDA and SQIVND (reference sequence). The CDR3 runs 12 residues. The CDR3 DNA reads TGTGCCAGTAGTGCGCAGGGAAACATTCAGTACTTC. Translating it yields CASSAQGNIQYF.

The rearrangement joins TRBV19 to TRBJ2-1; D gene unclear. Germline V gene sequence: CDR1 LNHDA, CDR2 SQIVND (reference sequence). V was pared by 7 bases and J by 3 bases, with 4 bases between. The CDR3 is made up of 11 amino acids. CDR3 coding DNA: TGTGCCAGTACCAACTACAATGAGCAGTTCTTC. Its protein product is CASTNYNEQFF.